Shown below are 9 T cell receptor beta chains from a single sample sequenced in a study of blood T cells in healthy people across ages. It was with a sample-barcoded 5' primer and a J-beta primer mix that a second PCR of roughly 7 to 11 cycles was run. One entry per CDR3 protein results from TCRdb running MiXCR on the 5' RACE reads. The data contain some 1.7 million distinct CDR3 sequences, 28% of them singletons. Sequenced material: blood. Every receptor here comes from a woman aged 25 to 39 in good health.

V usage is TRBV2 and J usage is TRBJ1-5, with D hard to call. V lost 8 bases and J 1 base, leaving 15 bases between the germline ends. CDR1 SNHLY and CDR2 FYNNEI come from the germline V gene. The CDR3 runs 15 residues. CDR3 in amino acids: CASQWSRRSNQPQHF. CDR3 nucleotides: TGTGCCAGCCAATGGTCCCGAAGGAGCAATCAGCCCCAGCATTTT.

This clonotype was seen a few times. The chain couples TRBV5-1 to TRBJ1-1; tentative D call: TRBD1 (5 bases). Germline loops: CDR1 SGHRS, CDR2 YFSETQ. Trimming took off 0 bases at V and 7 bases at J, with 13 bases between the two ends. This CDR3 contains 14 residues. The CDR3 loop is CASSLEGVGLEAFF. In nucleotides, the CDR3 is TGCGCCAGCAGCTTGGAAGGGGTTGGTCTTGAAGCTTTCTTT.

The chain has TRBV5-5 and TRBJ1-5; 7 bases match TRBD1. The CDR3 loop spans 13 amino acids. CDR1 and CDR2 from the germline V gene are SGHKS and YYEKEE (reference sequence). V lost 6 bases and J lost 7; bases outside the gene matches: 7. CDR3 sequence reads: CASTLDRDQPQHF. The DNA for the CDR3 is TGTGCCAGCACCTTAGACAGGGACCAGCCCCAGCATTTT.

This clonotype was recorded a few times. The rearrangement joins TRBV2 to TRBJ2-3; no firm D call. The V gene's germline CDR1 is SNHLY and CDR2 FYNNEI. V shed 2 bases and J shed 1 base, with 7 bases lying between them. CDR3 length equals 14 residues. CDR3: CASSELRRTDTQYF. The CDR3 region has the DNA TGTGCCAGCAGTGAACTCAGACGCACAGATACGCAGTATTTT.

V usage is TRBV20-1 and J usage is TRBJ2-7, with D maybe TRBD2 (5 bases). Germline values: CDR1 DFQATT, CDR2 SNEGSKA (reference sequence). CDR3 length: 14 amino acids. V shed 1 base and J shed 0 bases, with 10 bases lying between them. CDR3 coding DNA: TGCAGTGCTAGAGTAGCAGCGGCCTCCTACGAGCAGTACTTC. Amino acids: CSARVAAASYEQYF.

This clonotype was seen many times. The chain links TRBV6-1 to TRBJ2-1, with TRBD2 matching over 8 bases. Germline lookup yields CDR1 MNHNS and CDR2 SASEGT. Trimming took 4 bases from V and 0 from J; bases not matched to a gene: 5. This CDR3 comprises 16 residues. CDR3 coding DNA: TGTGCCAGCAGTGTGTTAGCGGGAAGCTCCTACAATGAGCAGTTCTTC. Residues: CASSVLAGSSYNEQFF.

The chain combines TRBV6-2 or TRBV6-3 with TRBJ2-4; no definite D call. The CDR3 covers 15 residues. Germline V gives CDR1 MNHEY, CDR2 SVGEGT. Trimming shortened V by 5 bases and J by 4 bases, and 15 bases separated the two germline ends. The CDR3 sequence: CASSGASVSKNIQYF. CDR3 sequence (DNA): TGTGCCAGCAGTGGTGCCAGCGTCTCGAAAAACATTCAGTACTTC.

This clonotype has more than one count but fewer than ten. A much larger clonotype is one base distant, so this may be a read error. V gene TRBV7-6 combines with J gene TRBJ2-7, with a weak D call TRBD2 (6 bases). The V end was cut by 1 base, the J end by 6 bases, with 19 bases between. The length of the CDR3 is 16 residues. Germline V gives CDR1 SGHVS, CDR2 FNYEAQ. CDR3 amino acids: CASSLVMEGGWGEQYF. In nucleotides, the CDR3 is TGTGCCAGCAGCTTAGTTATGGAAGGAGGGTGGGGCGAGCAGTACTTC.

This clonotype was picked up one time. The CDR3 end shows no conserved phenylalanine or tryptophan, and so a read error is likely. CDR3 region: CATSGRGNNYGYTV. CDR3 sequence (DNA): TGTGCCACCAGTGGACGAGGGAACAACTATGGCTACACCGTC. V is TRBV24-1 and J is TRBJ1-2; no clear D gene. Germline V gene sequence: CDR1 KGHDR, CDR2 SFDVKD. The V end lost 5 bases, the J end lost 2 bases, and 11 bases lay between the germline ends. The CDR3 has 14 residues.